The clone carrying this T cell receptor beta chain was observed at least ten times. TCRdb reprocessed the RT-PCR reads via MiXCR and lists one record per CDR3 protein. The data contain 550,000 to 750,000 distinct CDR3 sequences, 14% of them seen just once; the ten biggest clones take up about 3.6%. Germline lookup yields CDR1 SGHTA and CDR2 FQGTGA. The CDR3 length is 15 residues. V was cut by 2 bases and J by 4 bases, with 13 bases left in between. The sequence was collected from a female donor in good health, serving as a healthy control. The sequencing sample was made of memory CD4+ T cells from blood. The rearrangement uses TRBV7-3 and TRBJ2-3; D may be TRBD2 (5 bases). The CDR3 spells CASSLQSLAADTQYF. CDR3 DNA sequence: TGTGCCAGCAGCTTACAGTCTCTAGCTGCAGATACGCAGTATTTT.